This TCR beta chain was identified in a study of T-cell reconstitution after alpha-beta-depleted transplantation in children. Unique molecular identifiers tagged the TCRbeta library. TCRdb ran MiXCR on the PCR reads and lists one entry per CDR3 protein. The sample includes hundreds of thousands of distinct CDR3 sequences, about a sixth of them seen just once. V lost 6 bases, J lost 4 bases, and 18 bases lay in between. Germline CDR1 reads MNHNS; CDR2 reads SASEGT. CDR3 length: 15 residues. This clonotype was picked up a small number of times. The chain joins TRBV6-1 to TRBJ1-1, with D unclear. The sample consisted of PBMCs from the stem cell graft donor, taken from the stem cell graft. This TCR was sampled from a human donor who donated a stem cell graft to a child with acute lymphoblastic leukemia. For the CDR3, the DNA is TGTGCCAGCAGCGACGGACCCCGGTTGGGCACTGAAGCTTTCTTT. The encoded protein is CASSDGPRLGTEAFF.